The sequence of this TCR beta chain was determined in a study of CXCR3-negative and CXCR3-positive naive CD8 T cells. Study details: Each library held about 1.5 +/- 0.3 million TRB reads, approximately 130 million in total.

TRB cDNA was prepared as libraries by UMI-labeled 5' RACE. Each CDR3 protein gets one entry in TCRdb, which reprocessed the 5' RACE reads and gives no DNA. The sample spans around 92,000 distinct CDR3 sequences; the ten largest clones claim approximately 1.7%. CD45RO-CCR7+CD27+CD95- defined naive CD8+ T cells. The study's findings and limits: TRBV-TRBJ usage was alike in naive CXCR3-negative and CXCR3-positive cells but differed in memory cells. CXCR3-negative naive cells had less hydrophobic TRB CDR3s than did CXCR3-positive naive cells.

This CDR3 has 16 residues. Notes on this clonotype: Its specificity is unknown.

The chain links TRBV21-1 to TRBJ1-5. TRBV21-1 is tagged as a pseudogene. This TCR was sampled from a human donor in good health. Some clones in this sample may be carry-over from other donors' samples. Input material: naive CXCR3- CD8+ T cells from blood. Subset specified: CD45RO-CCR7+CD27+CD95- naive CD8+ T cells lacking CXCR3 (TNR3-). The CDR3 loop is CASSKSVRDSNQPQHF.